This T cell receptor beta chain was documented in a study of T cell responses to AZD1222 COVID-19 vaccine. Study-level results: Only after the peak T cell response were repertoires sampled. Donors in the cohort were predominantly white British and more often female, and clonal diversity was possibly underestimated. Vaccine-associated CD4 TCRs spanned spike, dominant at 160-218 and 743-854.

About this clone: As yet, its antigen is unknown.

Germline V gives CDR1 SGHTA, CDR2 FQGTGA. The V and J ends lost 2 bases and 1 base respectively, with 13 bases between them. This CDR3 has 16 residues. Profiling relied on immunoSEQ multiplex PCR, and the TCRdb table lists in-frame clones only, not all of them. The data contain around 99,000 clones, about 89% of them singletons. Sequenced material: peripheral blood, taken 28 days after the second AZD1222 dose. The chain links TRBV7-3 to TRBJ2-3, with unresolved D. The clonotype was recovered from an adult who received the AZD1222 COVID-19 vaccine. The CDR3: CASSLANSLGTDTQYF. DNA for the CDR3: TGTGCCAGCAGCTTAGCGAACAGCCTAGGCACAGATACGCAGTATTTT.